This passage covers 22 T cell receptor beta chains from one sample sequenced in a study of blood T cell repertoires in COVID-19. Sequencing was performed with immunoSEQ multiplex PCR; in TCRdb, only in-frame clones are kept and a portion is missing. The sample records 160,000 or so clones, 80% to 90% being singletons. The sample comprised peripheral blood. Receptor source: a woman in her sixties or seventies with COVID-19, enrolled during active disease.

The chain recombines TRBV18 with TRBJ1-4; 7 bases are a match to TRBD1. Trimming removed 2 bases from V and 3 bases from J; junction bases left unmatched: 3. The germline CDR1 and CDR2 sequences are KGHSH and LQKENI. The CDR3 runs 15 residues. CDR3 in DNA: TGTGCCAGCTCACCAGGGACAGAACCTAATGAAAAACTGTTTTTT. Its translation: CASSPGTEPNEKLFF.

The rearrangement uses TRBV5-1 and TRBJ2-2, with 7 bases that match TRBD2. The germline CDR1 and CDR2 sequences are SGHRS and YFSETQ. The CDR3 totals 16 residues. Losses at the gene ends were 4 bases for V and 4 bases for J; bases not matched to a gene: 10. CDR3 amino acids: CASSIGPSGATGELFF. CDR3 bases: TGCGCCAGCAGCATCGGGCCCAGCGGGGCCACCGGGGAGCTGTTTTTT.

The chain links TRBV10-3 to TRBJ2-3; 15 nucleotides line up with TRBD2. The CDR3 spans 20 residues. Germline trimming cut 3 bases from V and 0 bases from J; bases unmatched to any gene: 10. Germline-derived CDR1 and CDR2 are ENHRY and SYGVKD. The CDR3 loop is CAISDAWGLAGGTSTDTQYF. The CDR3 bases are TGTGCCATCAGTGATGCCTGGGGACTAGCGGGGGGAACTAGCACAGATACGCAGTATTTT.

The genes are TRBV6-6 and TRBJ2-2, with 9 positions matching TRBD1. After removal of 5 bases from V and 7 bases from J, the junction contained 8 bases not matched to a gene. This CDR3 spans 15 amino acids. Germline CDR1 MNHNY, CDR2 SVGAGI (reference sequence). The CDR3: CASSRDREGGGELFF. The CDR3 bases are TGTGCCAGCAGTAGGGACAGGGAAGGGGGCGGGGAGCTGTTTTTT.

The chain carries TRBV27 and TRBJ2-7; D unresolved. V was trimmed by 1 base and J by 4 bases, leaving 14 bases between them. Germline CDR1 is MNHEY and CDR2 is SMNVEV (reference sequence). The CDR3 loop spans 15 amino acids. The CDR3 spells CASSLLDLVEYEQYF. The CDR3 DNA follows: TGTGCCAGCAGTTTATTGGATCTTGTGGAGTACGAGCAGTACTTC.

V is TRBV30 and J is TRBJ1-2; 7 positions match TRBD1. The CDR3 is made up of 17 amino acids. Germline-derived CDR1 and CDR2 are GTSNPN and SVGIG (reference sequence). Trimming took 1 base from V and 5 from J; bases not matched to a gene: 16. CDR3 bases: TGTGCCTGGAGTGGGAGAACCGGGACAGAAGATATATATGGCTACACCTTC. This sequence encodes CAWSGRTGTEDIYGYTF.

V and J are TRBV5-1 and TRBJ2-7; 10 nucleotides line up with TRBD1. CDR3 length: 16 amino acids. CDR1 and CDR2 from the germline V gene are SGHRS and YFSETQ. J lost 4 bases, V lost 0 bases, and 7 bases had no gene match. The CDR3 DNA is TGCGCCAGCAGCTTGGTCGCGGGACAGGGGATATACGAGCAGTACTTC. Protein product: CASSLVAGQGIYEQYF.

This chain joins TRBV15 and TRBJ2-1; D may be TRBD2 (6 bases). The germline V gene encodes CDR1 LNHNV and CDR2 YYDKDF (reference sequence). Trimming removed 0 bases from V and 15 bases from J, with 18 bases in between. The CDR3 has 14 amino acids. The CDR3: CATSRDKGTAGRFF. CDR3 nucleotides: TGTGCCACCAGCAGAGATAAGGGGACTGCAGGACGGTTCTTC.

This clone was seen just once. This rearrangement joins TRBV10-3 to TRBJ1-5; D perhaps matches TRBD1 (6 bases). The V end was cut by 5 bases, the J end by 4 bases, with 12 bases between. The V gene's germline CDR1 is ENHRY and CDR2 SYGVKD. CDR3 length: 14 amino acids. CDR3 residues: CAISLDSSNQPQHF. The CDR3 coding sequence is TGTGCCATCAGTTTGGACAGCTCTAATCAGCCCCAGCATTTT.

This clone was seen only a few times. The chain couples TRBV2 to TRBJ1-5; D might be TRBD1 (6 bases). Trimming removed 2 bases at V and 6 bases at J, with 14 bases between. The CDR3 covers 15 residues. CDR1 is SNHLY and CDR2 is FYNNEI in the germline V gene. The CDR3 DNA reads as TGTGCCAGCAGTGAATCGAGGGCAGGGGTTCAGCCCCAGCATTTT. Translating gives CASSESRAGVQPQHF.

The V and J genes are TRBV6-1 and TRBJ1-1; TRBD1 matches at 10 bases. Germline lookup yields CDR1 MNHNS and CDR2 SASEGT. V shed 4 bases, J shed 8 bases, and the junction held 13 bases outside the gene matches. This CDR3 comprises 16 residues. In DNA form, the CDR3 reads TGTGCCAGCAGTGGGACCCGGGACAGGGGTCCTCAAGAAGCTTTCTTT. It yields the protein CASSGTRDRGPQEAFF.

The rearrangement links TRBV3-1 (or the pseudogene TRBV3-2) to TRBJ2-7; D is possibly TRBD1 (6 bases). Germline assignment: CDR1 LGHDT and CDR2 YNNKEL (reference sequence). Trimming took 3 bases from V and 9 from J, leaving 15 bases between them. The CDR3 runs to 13 residues. The CDR3 reads CASSHPGVTGQYF. CDR3 bases: TGTGCCAGCAGCCATCCAGGGGTGACAGGGCAGTACTTC.

The CDR3: CASSQMDTGELFF. CDR3 DNA: TGTGCCAGCAGCCAGATGGACACCGGGGAGCTGTTTTTT. The chain uses TRBV2 and TRBJ2-2, with no clear D. V was cut by 6 bases and J by 3 bases, with 8 bases left in between. The CDR3 is made up of 13 amino acids. CDR1 and CDR2 (germline): SNHLY, FYNNEI.

This clone appeared a few times. This sequence joins TRBV7-8 and TRBJ2-2; 7 bases agree with TRBD1. The CDR3 has 15 residues. The germline V gene has CDR1 SGHVS and CDR2 FQNEAQ. With 3 bases clipped from V and 7 bases from J, the junction kept 8 bases outside the gene matches. The CDR3 reads CASSLETGVVGELFF. As DNA, the CDR3 is TGTGCCAGCAGCTTGGAAACAGGGGTTGTCGGGGAGCTGTTTTTT.

The genes are TRBV28 and TRBJ1-1; TRBD1 agrees at 7 bases. This CDR3 contains 14 residues. Germline CDR1 reads MDHEN; CDR2 reads SYDVKM. J lost 7 bases, V lost 5 bases, and 10 bases had no gene match. As DNA, the CDR3 is TGTGCCAGCAGTCTACCCGGGACAGTGAGTGAAGCTTTCTTT. It encodes CASSLPGTVSEAFF.

The chain recombines TRBV25-1 with TRBJ2-7; 9 bases align to TRBD1. J lost 9 bases, V lost 8 bases, and 11 bases had no gene match. This CDR3 has 13 residues. Germline values: CDR1 MGHDK, CDR2 SYGVNS. The CDR3 DNA follows: TGTGCCAGCGAACGGGACAGGGCGCAGGGGCAGTACTTC. It is translated as CASERDRAQGQYF.

The chain carries TRBV7-8 and TRBJ2-1; maybe TRBD1 (5 bases). V lost 3 bases to trimming and J lost 9 bases, with 9 bases between them. The germline V gene has CDR1 SGHVS and CDR2 FQNEAQ. This CDR3 is 12 amino acids long. CDR3 DNA: TGTGCCAGCAGCTTTGGGGCAAGTGAGCAGTTCTTC. Translation: CASSFGASEQFF.

The chain recombines TRBV27 with TRBJ1-4, with a weak D call TRBD1 (6 bases). Trimming pared 7 bases from V and 7 bases from J, leaving 19 bases between. Looked up from germline, CDR1 is MNHEY and CDR2 is SMNVEV (reference sequence). The CDR3 sequence is 15 residues long. The CDR3 loop is CASTPAGGAFEKLFF. CDR3 DNA sequence: TGTGCCAGCACCCCTGCGGGGGGCGCGTTTGAAAAACTGTTTTTT.

Here the CDR3 reads CASSSGGETQYF. As DNA, the CDR3 is TGCGCCAGCAGCTCAGGGGGGGAGACCCAGTACTTC. The V call is TRBV5-1, the J call TRBJ2-5, with a tentative D call TRBD1 (7 bases). CDR1 and CDR2 from the germline V gene are SGHRS and YFSETQ. V lost 3 bases to trimming and J lost 5 bases, with 8 bases between them. The CDR3 has 12 residues.

V is TRBV4-1 and J is TRBJ2-5, with D possibly being TRBD1 (6 bases). Looked up from germline, CDR1 is MGHRA and CDR2 is YSYEKL. V gave up 5 bases and J gave up 0 bases, with 13 bases separating them. CDR3 length: 15 residues. The CDR3 coding sequence is TGCGCCAGCAGCTATGGGGGACAAAACCAAGAGACCCAGTACTTC. This encodes CASSYGGQNQETQYF.

The chain employs TRBV7-8 and TRBJ1-5; TRBD1 agrees at 9 bases. Germline V gene lookup returns CDR1 SGHVS and CDR2 FQNEAQ. There are 15 residues in the CDR3. Trimming took 1 base from V and 9 from J; bases not matched to a gene: 7. The CDR3 sequence is CASSLVLEGQGPQHF. Here the CDR3 DNA reads TGTGCCAGCAGCTTAGTTCTGGAGGGACAGGGGCCCCAGCATTTT. Variable domain in full (rest from reference TRBV7-8 and TRBJ1-5): GAGVSQSPRYKVAKRGQDVALRCDPISGHVSLFWYQQALGQGPEFLTYFQNEAQLDKSGLPSDRFFAERPEGSVSTLKIQRTQQEDSAVYLCASSLVLEGQGPQHFGDGTRLSIL.

The CDR3, as DNA: TGTGCCAGCTCACCTGGGACAGGCACAGATACGCAGTATTTT. It encodes CASSPGTGTDTQYF. The chain uses TRBV18 and TRBJ2-3; 7 bases fit TRBD1. The length of the CDR3 is 14 residues. Trimming removed 3 bases from V and 1 base from J; junction bases left unmatched: 1. The germline V gene encodes CDR1 KGHSH and CDR2 LQKENI.